This T cell receptor (beta chain) was identified in a study of tumor-infiltrating lymphocytes in localized non-small cell lung cancer. Study information: Some samples were collected after neoadjuvant chemotherapy; smokers, never-smokers and several histologies were included. Each patient gave resected tumor and non-adjacent uninvolved lung tissue.

Profiling relied on immunoSEQ multiplex PCR, and the TCRdb table lists in-frame clones only, not all of them. The sample has about 16,000 clones, 65% to 85% seen once. With V trimmed by 11 bases and J by 6 bases, 4 bases remained unmatched. Per germline, CDR1 MNHEY and CDR2 SVGAGI. The CDR3 has 11 residues. What was sequenced was lung tumor tissue. The rearrangement links TRBV6-5 to TRBJ2-1; 7 nucleotides align to TRBD1. The clonotype was recovered from a human donor with non-small cell lung cancer. The CDR3 DNA reads TGTGCCGTTCGGGACAGCAATGAGCAGTTCTTC. Its translation is CAVRDSNEQFF.